This is a list of T cell receptor beta chains from one sample in a study of shared clonotypes between healthy human individuals. The assay was immunoSEQ multiplex PCR, and TCRdb's table has in-frame clones only and misses some. The table includes a few million clones, 85% to 95% detected once. Sequencing was carried out using naive CD4+ T cells from PBMCs. All receptors come from a young man in good health. Some clones in this sample may be carry-over from other donors' samples. Each CDR3 is given with its conserved first and last residue. Not all rows give a size; the values are once, few, many and, for expanded clones, a class.

j_call,v_call,clone_size,cdr3_aa
TRBJ1-2,TRBV28,.,CASSRRRGRGYTF
TRBJ2-7,TRBV4-1,.,CASSRLPDGNYEQYF
TRBJ2-1,TRBV7-6,once,CASSGRTSGAYNEQFF
TRBJ2-7,TRBV4-1,.,CASSQPTSGSYEQYF
TRBJ2-1,TRBV28,.,CASSGESGNYEQFF
TRBJ2-7,TRBV9,.,CASSPTGVYNYEQYF
TRBJ1-2,TRBV2,few,CASSELPYVRYGYTF
TRBJ2-2,TRBV2,.,CASSGVPGGTGELFF
TRBJ2-1,TRBV6-1,.,CASSERAMLEQFF
TRBJ2-1,TRBV10-3,.,CAFYRSGRGNEQFF
TRBJ1-5,TRBV28,.,CVISSGGGNQPQHF
TRBJ1-5,TRBV19,.,CASSQTGSNQPQHF
TRBJ2-5,TRBV5-8,.,CASSSRWGETQYF
TRBJ2-1,TRBV14,.,CASSQGGLAGGEQFF
TRBJ1-3,TRBV7-9,once,CASSYRRGGNTIYF
TRBJ1-2,TRBV25-1,.,CASTPGTGPYGYTF
TRBJ2-7,TRBV11-2,.,CASSVRFEQYF
TRBJ1-1,TRBV10-3,.,CAISDLQGTGAFF
TRBJ1-2,TRBV9,.,CASSPDRGGNYGYTF
TRBJ2-7,TRBV7-2,.,CASSQHLPANLLEQYF